This passage covers 17 T cell receptor beta chains from one sample sequenced in a study of patients and donors after allogeneic stem cell transplantation. Each CDR3 protein is one row after TCRdb ran MiXCR on the RT-PCR reads. This sample has 900,000 to 1,000,000 distinct CDR3 sequences, with approximately 18% found just once. Sequenced material: blood, either unsorted or a sorted T cell fraction (not recorded which). The receptors stem from a human donor who was either an allogeneic HSCT recipient or a stem cell or donor lymphocyte infusion donor (not recorded which). It is not recorded whose cells these are; they may come from a transplant donor.

The chain is built from TRBV12-3 or TRBV12-4 and TRBJ2-3; no clear D. V was pared by 5 bases and J by 4 bases, with 10 bases between. The length of the CDR3 is 13 residues. The CDR3 region is CASSASKADTQYF. DNA of the CDR3: TGTGCCAGCAGTGCCTCAAAGGCAGATACGCAGTATTTT.

The chain recombines TRBV24-1 with TRBJ2-7; D possibly matches TRBD1 or TRBD2 (6 bases each). The V end lost 3 bases, the J end lost 4 bases, and 15 bases lay between the germline ends. The CDR3 loop spans 15 amino acids. The V gene's germline CDR1 is KGHDR and CDR2 SFDVKD. The CDR3 region has the DNA TGTGCCACCAGTGATACCAGGGGTGGGAGGTACGAGCAGTACTTC. Protein product: CATSDTRGGRYEQYF.

This clonotype has a handful of counts. The genes are TRBV24-1 and TRBJ2-5; 8 bases match TRBD1. The CDR3 length is 17 residues. J was trimmed by 5 bases and V by 1 base; bases with no gene match: 11. Looked up from germline, CDR1 is KGHDR and CDR2 is SFDVKD. The DNA of the CDR3 is TGTGCCACCAGTGATTTTAAGACAGGGGCTCGGGGGGAGACCCAGTACTTC. It encodes CATSDFKTGARGETQYF.

This clonotype was seen ten or more times. The rearrangement links TRBV15 to TRBJ2-1; D gene uncertain. CDR1 is LNHNV and CDR2 is YYDKDF in the germline V gene (reference sequence). Deletions cut 0 bases from V and 6 bases from J, with 0 bases between. The CDR3 contains 11 residues. CDR3 amino acids: CATSRDNEQFF. CDR3 DNA sequence: TGTGCCACCAGCAGAGACAATGAGCAGTTCTTC.

The chain carries TRBV4-3 and TRBJ2-1; 7 nucleotides align to TRBD1. Trimming took 4 bases from V and 8 from J; bases not matched to a gene: 5. The CDR3 extends over 13 amino acids. CDR1 and CDR2 (germline): LGHNA, YSLEER. The CDR3 coding sequence is TGCGCCAGCAGCCCCTACAGGGGCGATGAGCAGTTCTTC. The encoded protein is CASSPYRGDEQFF.

This clonotype turned up a few times. V is TRBV12-3 or TRBV12-4 and J is TRBJ2-2; 13 positions match TRBD2. J was trimmed by 4 bases and V by 3 bases; bases with no gene match: 8. This CDR3 has 18 amino acids. Here the CDR3 DNA reads TGTGCCAGCAGTTTTTTACTAGCGGGAGGGCCCCCCACCGGGGAGCTGTTTTTT. It codes for CASSFLLAGGPPTGELFF.

This clonotype was seen more than once but under ten times. J is TRBJ2-5 and V is TRBV29-1; D is unclear. V lost 3 bases, J lost 2 bases, and 13 bases lay in between. CDR3 length: 14 residues. Per germline, CDR1 SQVTM and CDR2 ANQGSEA. The CDR3 loop reads CSVEYRTVQETQYF. CDR3 nucleotide sequence: TGCAGCGTTGAGTATAGGACGGTACAAGAGACCCAGTACTTC.

This clonotype turned up a few times. V is TRBV3-1 and J is TRBJ2-3; TRBD1 matches at 11 bases. CDR3 length: 15 residues. Germline values: CDR1 LGHDT, CDR2 YNNKEL (reference sequence). Unmatched junction bases numbered 4, after V lost 4 bases and J lost 4 bases. The CDR3 reads CASSPRDRGSDTQYF. Written as DNA, the CDR3 is TGTGCCAGCAGCCCCCGGGACAGGGGGTCAGATACGCAGTATTTT.

This clonotype was detected only a few times. The CDR3 DNA follows: TGCGCCAGCAGCGTTTCTAGCGGAAAGACCCAGTACTTC. Translated: CASSVSSGKTQYF. V gene TRBV5-1 combines with J gene TRBJ2-5; 7 positions agree with TRBD2. Germline V gene lookup returns CDR1 SGHRS and CDR2 YFSETQ. The CDR3 extends over 13 amino acids. V lost 4 bases, J lost 6 bases, and 6 bases stayed unmatched.

Only a few counts were recorded for this clonotype. This chain joins TRBV20-1 and TRBJ1-1, with TRBD1 as a possible D gene (6 bases). The length of the CDR3 is 13 residues. Trimming took off 2 bases at V and 3 bases at J, with 10 bases between the two ends. CDR1 and CDR2 from the germline V gene are DFQATT and SNEGSKA (reference sequence). As DNA, the CDR3 is TGCAGTGCTAGAAGGGACACGGACACTGAAGCTTTCTTT. Translating gives CSARRDTDTEAFF.

V gene TRBV6-1 combines with J gene TRBJ2-7; weak D call: TRBD1 (5 bases). V lost 6 bases to trimming and J lost 2 bases, with 14 bases between them. This CDR3 has 14 amino acids. Germline loops: CDR1 MNHNS, CDR2 SASEGT. The CDR3 nucleotides read TGTGCCAGCAGCCCCTGGACACAACCCTACGAGCAGTACTTC. It is translated as CASSPWTQPYEQYF.

The chain uses TRBV12-3 or TRBV12-4 and TRBJ1-1; tentative D call: TRBD1 (6 bases). CDR3 size: 14 residues. With 4 bases removed from V and 7 bases from J, the gap between germline ends came to 16 bases. The CDR3 DNA reads TGTGCCAGCAGTTACGCCGGGACAACCAGTGAAGCTTTCTTT. This codes for CASSYAGTTSEAFF.

The rearrangement uses TRBV29-1 and TRBJ2-3, with D perhaps TRBD1 or TRBD2 (5 bases each). Trimming left V 1 base short and J 0 bases short, with 11 bases between. The V gene's germline CDR1 is SQVTM and CDR2 ANQGSEA. The CDR3 sequence is 15 residues long. The CDR3 DNA follows: TGCAGCGTTGAAGGGGGCGCGGGTAGCACAGATACGCAGTATTTT. As protein: CSVEGGAGSTDTQYF.

This clonotype was counted only a few times. This chain links TRBV9 with TRBJ2-2; no clear D. Trimming removed 1 base at V and 4 bases at J, with 8 bases between. Germline V gene data show CDR1 as SGDLS and CDR2 as YYNGEE. The CDR3 totals 14 residues. The DNA of the CDR3 is TGTGCCAGCAGCGTAAGTCAGTTCACCGGGGAGCTGTTTTTT. It encodes CASSVSQFTGELFF.

V usage is TRBV5-1 and J usage is TRBJ1-1; D unresolved. The V gene's germline CDR1 is SGHRS and CDR2 YFSETQ. Trimming stripped 4 bases from V and 3 bases from J, with 16 bases between. There are 15 residues in the CDR3. The CDR3 reads CASSVGIGPYTEAFF. DNA of the CDR3: TGCGCCAGCAGCGTTGGAATAGGACCTTACACTGAAGCTTTCTTT.

CDR3 sequence (DNA): TGCAGCGTTGTGTCGGGGGGCTACAATGAGCAGTTCTTC. This encodes CSVVSGGYNEQFF. The gene calls are TRBV29-1 and TRBJ2-1, with 7 bases identical to TRBD2. CDR1 and CDR2 from the germline V gene are SQVTM and ANQGSEA. V shed 4 bases and J 3 bases; nucleotides not matched to a gene: 3. The CDR3 covers 13 residues.

V and J are TRBV7-2 and TRBJ2-2; perhaps D is TRBD1 or TRBD2 (5 bases each). Germline V gene data show CDR1 as SGHTA and CDR2 as FQGNSA. Trimming removed 3 bases from V and 6 bases from J, with 14 bases in between. This CDR3 contains 15 residues. The CDR3 spells CASSFQLGTPGELFF. The CDR3 bases are TGTGCCAGCAGCTTCCAATTGGGGACCCCCGGGGAGCTGTTTTTT.